These T cell receptor beta chains were read from a single sample in a study of siplizumab effects on memory and regulatory T cells. Profiling relied on immunoSEQ multiplex PCR, and the TCRdb table lists in-frame clones only, not all of them. In the table there are some 100,000 clones, 92% of which are singletons. Sequencing was performed on Tregs sorted from blood. These receptors were obtained from a human donor in good health. The CDR3 runs from the conserved cysteine through the conserved F or W. D genes are given only for firm matches. Clone size is not always given. Where it is, it says once, few, many or a class for expanded clones.

D gene	J gene	clone size	V gene	CDR3 protein	CDR3 DNA
TRBD1	TRBJ1-3	.	TRBV7-6	CASRSTGINTIYF	TGTGCCAGCAGGTCGACAGGGATTAACACCATATATTTT
TRBD1	TRBJ2-2	.	TRBV5-1	CASSSSGTAFANTGELFF	TGCGCCAGCAGCTCGTCCGGGACAGCATTTGCGAACACCGGGGAGCTGTTTTTT
.	TRBJ2-1	once	TRBV13	CASSFRRSASSYNEQFF	TGTGCCAGCAGCTTTAGGAGGAGCGCGAGCTCCTACAATGAGCAGTTCTTC
TRBD2	TRBJ2-5	.	TRBV18	CASSPPGLAKQETQYF	TGTGCCAGCTCACCGCCGGGACTAGCGAAACAAGAGACCCAGTACTTC
TRBD1	TRBJ1-2	.	TRBV5-4	CASSYRDRRRTNYGYTF	TGTGCCAGCAGCTACCGGGACAGACGACGAACTAACTATGGCTACACCTTC
.	TRBJ2-2	.	TRBV5-1	CASSLVVNTGELFF	TGCGCCAGCAGCTTGGTGGTGAACACCGGGGAGCTGTTTTTT
.	TRBJ2-1	.	TRBV6-5	CASSYAGKRNEQFF	TGTGCCAGCAGTTATGCCGGGAAGCGGAATGAGCAGTTCTTC
.	TRBJ2-1	.	TRBV7-3	CASSQRPGPPFF	TGTGCCAGCAGTCAACGACCGGGACCCCCGTTCTTC
TRBD2	TRBJ2-7	.	TRBV28	CASSLASGSFFYEQYF	TGTGCCAGCAGTTTGGCTAGCGGGTCCTTTTTCTACGAGCAGTACTTC
.	TRBJ2-1	.	TRBV18	CASSFAEGRGNEQFF	TGTGCCAGCTCATTTGCTGAGGGCCGAGGGAATGAGCAGTTCTTC
TRBD1	TRBJ2-2	.	TRBV7-9	CASSRGQGGAGELFF	TGTGCCAGCAGCCGCGGACAGGGTGGTGCCGGGGAGCTGTTTTTT
.	TRBJ1-5	.	TRBV27	CASSLLRGQPQHF	TGTGCCAGCAGTTTACTGCGGGGACAGCCCCAGCATTTT
.	TRBJ2-7	.	TRBV28	CASSEQGFLPYEQYF	TGTGCCAGCAGTGAACAGGGATTCCTCCCCTACGAGCAGTACTTC
.	TRBJ2-1	.	TRBV2	CAGLASAFYNEQFF	TGTGCCGGTTTAGCCTCGGCGTTCTACAATGAGCAGTTCTTC
.	TRBJ2-1	.	TRBV14	CASSQVPAGEQFF	TGTGCCAGCAGCCAAGTGCCGGCGGGTGAGCAGTTCTTC
.	TRBJ1-2	once	TRBV13	CASSLGGALYGYTF	TGTGCCAGCAGCTTAGGAGGGGCCCTTTATGGCTACACCTTC
.	TRBJ2-5	.	TRBV19	CASSSYSDAQYF	TGTGCCAGTAGTAGCTACTCGGACGCCCAGTACTTC
.	TRBJ1-5	.	TRBV28	CASSLARGYSNQPQHF	TGTGCCAGCAGTTTGGCCAGGGGATATAGCAATCAGCCCCAGCATTTT
.	TRBJ1-5	.	TRBV19	CASSIAGVSNQPQHF	TGTGCCAGTAGTATAGCGGGGGTTTCCAATCAGCCCCAGCATTTT
TRBD1	TRBJ1-4	.	TRBV2	CASSLQGTTNEKLFF	TGTGCCAGCAGCCTACAGGGGACAACTAATGAAAAACTGTTTTTT
.	TRBJ2-7	few	TRBV5-4	CASSPEAASYEQYF	TGTGCCAGCAGCCCGGAGGCAGCGTCCTACGAGCAGTACTTC
.	TRBJ1-4	.	TRBV28	CASSTYTSYQVSGEKLFF	TGTGCCAGCAGTACTTATACCTCTTATCAGGTTTCTGGGGAAAAACTGTTTTTT
.	TRBJ2-5	.	TRBV5-1	CASSLGRNLGAETQYF	TGCGCCAGCAGCTTGGGACGCAATCTAGGAGCGGAGACCCAGTACTTC
.	TRBJ1-5	once	TRBV4-2	CASSSGRGPQHF	TGTGCCAGCAGCTCGGGGAGAGGGCCCCAGCATTTT
.	TRBJ2-5	.	TRBV7-2	CASSSPNSPQYF	TGTGCCAGCAGCTCGCCGAACTCGCCCCAGTACTTC
.	TRBJ2-3	.	TRBV6-5	CASSPGPTTGTQYF	TGTGCCAGCAGTCCCGGCCCAACCACTGGTACGCAGTATTTT
.	TRBJ2-1	.	TRBV14	CASSQARRGAYEQFF	TGTGCCAGCAGCCAGGCTAGGAGGGGGGCATATGAGCAGTTCTTC
TRBD1	TRBJ2-7	once	TRBV6-5	CASSSTGGLIYEQYF	TGTGCCAGCAGTTCCACAGGGGGCCTTATCTACGAGCAGTACTTC
.	TRBJ1-1	.	TRBV19	CASSQRVTEAFF	TGTGCCAGTAGTCAGCGGGTTACTGAAGCTTTCTTT
.	TRBJ1-2	.	TRBV28	CASRQSGTFSYYGYTF	TGTGCCAGCAGGCAATCAGGGACTTTTTCCTACTATGGCTACACCTTC
.	TRBJ1-2	.	TRBV7-9	CASSLGPGPNYGYTF	TGTGCCAGCAGCTTGGGACCGGGGCCTAACTATGGCTACACCTTC
TRBD2	TRBJ2-5	few	TRBV7-9	CASSPRTSTETQYF	TGTGCCAGCAGCCCTAGGACTAGCACCGAGACCCAGTACTTC
.	TRBJ2-5	.	TRBV20-1	CSDARQETQYF	TGCAGTGACGCAAGGCAAGAGACCCAGTACTTC
.	TRBJ2-5	.	TRBV12-5	CASGSGAGLETQYF	TGTGCTAGTGGGTCCGGGGCGGGGCTAGAGACCCAGTACTTC
.	TRBJ1-3	.	TRBV5-1	CASSLDVSSGNTIYF	TGCGCCAGCAGCTTGGATGTGAGCTCTGGAAACACCATATATTTT
.	TRBJ2-7	.	TRBV20-1	CSAYTTYEQYF	TGCAGTGCTTATACTACTTACGAGCAGTACTTC
.	TRBJ2-7	.	TRBV7-6	CASSLVGSREQYF	TGTGCCAGCAGCTTAGTTGGTAGCCGCGAGCAGTACTTC
TRBD2	TRBJ2-7	.	TRBV7-3	CASSPGLARFSYEQYF	TGTGCCAGCAGCCCGGGACTAGCGAGATTCTCCTACGAGCAGTACTTC
TRBD1	TRBJ1-5	.	TRBV28	CASSLPRDSTIQPQHF	TGTGCCAGCAGTTTGCCCCGGGACAGTACAATTCAGCCCCAGCATTTT
.	TRBJ2-2	once	TRBV11-1	CASSLPLTGELFF	TGTGCCAGCAGCCTCCCCCTCACCGGGGAGCTGTTTTTT
TRBD1	TRBJ1-2	.	TRBV2	CASLRDRGGYGYTF	TGTGCCAGCTTGCGGGACAGGGGCGGGTATGGCTACACCTTC
.	TRBJ2-3	.	TRBV9	CASSAPVADTQYF	TGTGCCAGCAGCGCCCCGGTCGCAGATACGCAGTATTTT
TRBD1	TRBJ2-7	.	TRBV2	CASRTGRQGDEQYF	TGTGCCAGCAGGACCGGGCGACAGGGGGACGAGCAGTACTTC
.	TRBJ2-5	.	TRBV14	CASSRPRGTQYF	TGTGCCAGCAGCCGACCGCGAGGGACCCAGTACTTC
.	TRBJ1-2	.	TRBV23-1	CASSQFVGNCYGYTF	TGCGCCAGCAGTCAATTTGTAGGGAATTGCTATGGCTACACCTTC
TRBD2	TRBJ2-1	.	TRBV5-1	CASSLGLAGSYNEQFF	TGCGCCAGCAGCTTGGGACTAGCGGGAAGCTACAATGAGCAGTTCTTC
TRBD2	TRBJ2-1	.	TRBV5-1	CASSKTPTSGRQFF	TGCGCCAGCAGTAAGACGCCGACTAGCGGTCGGCAGTTCTTC
TRBD1	TRBJ2-7	.	TRBV27	CASRQGEGYEQYF	TGTGCCAGCCGACAGGGGGAGGGCTACGAGCAGTACTTC
.	TRBJ2-2	once	TRBV18	CASSPLIGSDTGELFF	TGTGCCAGCTCACCACTGATTGGGTCAGACACCGGGGAGCTGTTTTTT
TRBD2	TRBJ2-7	.	TRBV7-8	CASSLAGAGEAYEQYF	TGTGCCAGCAGCTTAGCGGGAGCGGGAGAAGCCTACGAGCAGTACTTC
TRBD2	TRBJ2-3	.	TRBV6-6	CASSYAGGADTQYF	TGTGCCAGCAGTTATGCGGGGGGGGCAGATACGCAGTATTTT